The source of this T cell receptor (beta chain) is a study of blood T cell repertoires in COVID-19. Study details: PBMCs, B-cell-depleted T cells, or T cells provided the cDNA or gDNA that made up the material.

In its sample, this clone was seen once. Generated by immunoSEQ multiplex PCR, the TCRdb table keeps only in-frame clones and is missing some. The sample holds over 200,000 clones, around nine tenths seen once. The CDR3 sequence is 13 residues long. V dropped 0 bases and J dropped 10 bases, with 13 bases sitting between them. CDR1 and CDR2 from the germline V gene are SGHRS and YFSETQ. V and J are TRBV5-1 and TRBJ1-1; a weak D match, TRBD1 (5 bases). Specimen: peripheral blood. The sequence was collected from a woman in her 40s with acute or convalescent COVID-19. CDR3 sequence: CASSLAGQGVAFF. The CDR3 DNA reads TGCGCCAGCAGCTTGGCCGGGCAGGGTGTAGCTTTCTTT.